The 20 T cell receptor beta chains below all came from one sample that was sequenced in a study of blood T cell repertoires in COVID-19. Libraries were prepared by immunoSEQ multiplex PCR; TCRdb keeps only in-frame clonotypes and omits some of them. The data hold about 170,000 clones, with roughly four fifths observed a single time. The specimen was peripheral blood. These receptor sequences come from a human donor with acute or convalescent COVID-19. The donor label of this sample is uncertain.

V usage is TRBV11-3 and J usage is TRBJ1-6; a weak D match, TRBD1 (5 bases). V was pared by 0 bases and J by 4 bases, with 16 bases between. The germline CDR1 and CDR2 sequences are SGHNT and YENEEA. The CDR3 consists of 18 residues. CDR3 loop: CASSLDREGLSYNSPLHF. In DNA, the CDR3 is TGTGCCAGCAGCTTAGACAGGGAAGGACTATCGTATAATTCACCCCTCCACTTT. The complete variable domain, with remaining parts taken from reference TRBV11-3 and TRBJ1-6, reads EAGVVQSPRYKIIEKKQPVAFWCNPISGHNTLYWYLQNLGQGPELLIRYENEEAVDDSQLPKDRFSAERLKGVDSTLKIQPAELGDSAVYLCASSLDREGLSYNSPLHFGNGTRLTVT.

This clone was recorded once. This chain connects TRBV6-1 to TRBJ1-5, with D possibly TRBD1 on 6 matching bases. The V end lost 2 bases, the J end lost 7 bases, and 15 bases lay between the germline ends. Germline CDR1 and CDR2: MNHNS and SASEGT. The CDR3 runs to 15 residues. This CDR3 reads CASSEMDLQGQPQHF. The CDR3 nucleotides are TGTGCCAGCAGTGAAATGGACCTCCAGGGGCAGCCCCAGCATTTT.

The chain links TRBV11-2 to TRBJ2-2, with D possibly being TRBD1 (6 bases). The CDR3 covers 14 residues. CDR1 SGHAT and CDR2 FQNNGV come from the germline V gene. Trimming shortened V by 5 bases and J by 3 bases, and 10 bases separated the two germline ends. For the CDR3, the DNA is TGTGCCAGCAGCCCCCGGACAGACACCGGGGAGCTGTTTTTT. Amino acid sequence: CASSPRTDTGELFF.

The chain has TRBV6-1 and TRBJ2-1; TRBD2 matches at 10 bases. V dropped 4 bases and J dropped 8; count of bases not matched to a gene: 17. Germline V gene sequence: CDR1 MNHNS, CDR2 SASEGT. CDR3 length equals 18 residues. CDR3 sequence (DNA): TGTGCCAGCAGTGTCAGCGGGGGGGCCGTTTTGAACCCGGATGAGCAGTTCTTC. Its protein is CASSVSGGAVLNPDEQFF.

The chain recombines TRBV6-2 or TRBV6-3 with TRBJ2-1; D is undetermined. CDR1 is MNHEY and CDR2 is SVGEGT in the germline V gene. V dropped 5 bases and J dropped 0 bases, with 8 bases sitting between them. The CDR3 is 14 residues long. CDR3 DNA sequence: TGTGCCAGCAGTCCGCGAAGCTCCTACAATGAGCAGTTCTTC. Translating gives CASSPRSSYNEQFF.

The rearrangement uses TRBV19 and TRBJ2-7; possibly TRBD1 for D (6 bases). This CDR3 has 15 residues. Trimming left V 3 bases short and J 4 bases short, with 16 bases between. Per germline, CDR1 LNHDA and CDR2 SQIVND (reference sequence). The CDR3 DNA is TGTGCCAGTAGTATTCGACAGACAGGAGCATACGAGCAGTACTTC. Encoded protein: CASSIRQTGAYEQYF.

V and J are TRBV6-2 or TRBV6-3 and TRBJ2-7; TRBD2 aligns across 11 bases. Trimming removed 0 bases from V and 1 base from J; junction bases left unmatched: 5. The germline V gene has CDR1 MNHEY and CDR2 SVGEGT. This CDR3 has 17 residues. DNA of the CDR3: TGTGCCAGCAGTTACTCCACGACTAGCGGGAAGTCCTACGAGCAGTACTTC. Protein sequence: CASSYSTTSGKSYEQYF.

There are a few counts of this clone. The gene calls are TRBV5-6 and TRBJ2-7; D gene unclear. Per the germline V gene, CDR1 is SGHDT and CDR2 is YYEEEE. Trimming cost V 0 bases and J 0 bases, with 4 bases left between them. This CDR3 spans 13 amino acids. In nucleotides, the CDR3 is TGTGCCAGCAGCTTGGACACCTCCTACGAGCAGTACTTC. Encoded protein: CASSLDTSYEQYF.

The gene calls are TRBV28 and TRBJ2-1, with TRBD2 matching over 9 bases. The CDR3 spans 15 residues. V lost 3 bases, J lost 7 bases, and 7 bases stayed unmatched. Per the germline V gene, CDR1 is MDHEN and CDR2 is SYDVKM. CDR3 loop: CASSFSGRNVNEQFF. CDR3 DNA sequence: TGTGCCAGCAGTTTTAGCGGGAGAAACGTGAATGAGCAGTTCTTC.

The chain employs TRBV9 and TRBJ1-2; 7 bases fit TRBD1. From germline, CDR1 is SGDLS and CDR2 YYNGEE. J gave up 5 bases and V 2 bases, and 9 bases lay outside the gene matches. The CDR3 has 15 residues. The CDR3 reads CASSVAGVRGYGYTF. CDR3 nucleotides: TGTGCCAGCAGCGTCGCCGGGGTCAGGGGGTATGGCTACACCTTC.

The chain couples TRBV2 to TRBJ1-5; 10 nucleotides line up with TRBD1. The germline V gene encodes CDR1 SNHLY and CDR2 FYNNEI. The CDR3 covers 14 residues. Trimming took 7 bases from V and 7 from J; bases not matched to a gene: 7. CDR3 in amino acids: CASTGRDRGQPQHF. DNA of the CDR3: TGTGCCAGCACCGGAAGGGACAGGGGACAGCCCCAGCATTTT.

The chain couples TRBV4-1 to TRBJ1-2, with TRBD1 matching 10 bases. This CDR3 has 19 residues. V lost 0 bases to trimming and J lost 0 bases; unmatched junction nucleotides: 10. Germline CDR1 reads MGHRA; CDR2 reads YSYEKL. The CDR3, as DNA: TGCGCCAGCAGCCAAGATCCCGGGGGGACAGGGGCCCCTAACTATGGCTACACCTTC. This encodes CASSQDPGGTGAPNYGYTF.

The gene calls are TRBV28 and TRBJ2-1; the D is unclear. Germline V CDR1 and CDR2: MDHEN, SYDVKM. The CDR3 is 10 amino acids. V lost 6 bases and J lost 10, with 7 bases in between. In nucleotides, the CDR3 is TGTGCCAGCAGCGTAATCGAGCAGTTCTTC. Protein sequence: CASSVIEQFF.

The rearrangement links TRBV30 to TRBJ2-6; 9 bases are a match to TRBD1. V shed 2 bases, J shed 0 bases, and the junction held 5 bases outside the gene matches. Germline CDR1 GTSNPN, CDR2 SVGIG (reference sequence). The CDR3 is 17 amino acids. Here the CDR3 reads CAWSRQGVYSGANVLTF. The CDR3 nucleotides are TGTGCCTGGAGTAGACAGGGGGTATACTCTGGGGCCAACGTCCTGACTTTC.

The V and J genes are TRBV18 and TRBJ2-7, with 8 bases that match TRBD1. J gave up 6 bases and V 1 base, and 5 bases lay outside the gene matches. The CDR3 covers 14 residues. Germline V CDR1 and CDR2: KGHSH, LQKENI. The CDR3 protein is CASSPQDREAEQYF. CDR3 coding DNA: TGTGCCAGCTCACCACAGGACAGGGAGGCCGAGCAGTACTTC.

The rearrangement joins TRBV6-1 to TRBJ2-5, with 9 nucleotides matching TRBD2. The CDR3 spans 16 residues. Looked up from germline, CDR1 is MNHNS and CDR2 is SASEGT. V shed 2 bases and J 4 bases; nucleotides not matched to a gene: 8. The CDR3 reads CASSEYRGGASETQYF. The DNA of the CDR3 is TGTGCCAGCAGTGAATATCGCGGGGGGGCGTCAGAGACCCAGTACTTC.

In its sample, this clone was seen a few times. This chain links TRBV3-1 (or the pseudogene TRBV3-2) with TRBJ2-1; 9 nucleotides agree with TRBD2. CDR3 length: 16 amino acids. Unmatched junction bases numbered 11, after V lost 4 bases and J lost 7 bases. Per germline, CDR1 LGHDT and CDR2 YNNKEL (reference sequence). The CDR3 loop is CASSPVFSGGKNEQFF. CDR3 nucleotides: TGTGCCAGCAGCCCGGTTTTTAGCGGGGGTAAAAATGAGCAGTTCTTC.

This chain links TRBV28 with TRBJ1-4; 7 nucleotides agree with TRBD1. The V segment lost 2 bases and the J segment 7 bases; nucleotides outside the gene matches: 4. The CDR3 runs 14 residues. Germline V gives CDR1 MDHEN, CDR2 SYDVKM. The DNA for the CDR3 is TGTGCCAGCAGTTTAATTTCAGGGGGTGAAAAACTGTTTTTT. Amino acids: CASSLISGGEKLFF.

The chain joins TRBV12-5 to TRBJ1-5; the D gene is possibly TRBD1 (5 bases). CDR1 is LGHNT, CDR2 FRNRAP, per germline. Trimming removed 0 bases at V and 0 bases at J, with 15 bases between. CDR3 length equals 18 residues. CDR3 bases: TGTGCTAGTGGTTTGGTACTTAAAGGGGAGGGTAGCAATCAGCCCCAGCATTTT. This encodes CASGLVLKGEGSNQPQHF.

The chain has TRBV29-1 and TRBJ2-1, with D maybe TRBD1 (6 bases). Trimming took off 4 bases at V and 3 bases at J, with 7 bases between the two ends. Germline values: CDR1 SQVTM, CDR2 ANQGSEA. The CDR3 loop spans 12 amino acids. DNA for the CDR3: TGCAGCGTTGGAGGGGGCTACAATGAGCAGTTCTTC. It is translated as CSVGGGYNEQFF.